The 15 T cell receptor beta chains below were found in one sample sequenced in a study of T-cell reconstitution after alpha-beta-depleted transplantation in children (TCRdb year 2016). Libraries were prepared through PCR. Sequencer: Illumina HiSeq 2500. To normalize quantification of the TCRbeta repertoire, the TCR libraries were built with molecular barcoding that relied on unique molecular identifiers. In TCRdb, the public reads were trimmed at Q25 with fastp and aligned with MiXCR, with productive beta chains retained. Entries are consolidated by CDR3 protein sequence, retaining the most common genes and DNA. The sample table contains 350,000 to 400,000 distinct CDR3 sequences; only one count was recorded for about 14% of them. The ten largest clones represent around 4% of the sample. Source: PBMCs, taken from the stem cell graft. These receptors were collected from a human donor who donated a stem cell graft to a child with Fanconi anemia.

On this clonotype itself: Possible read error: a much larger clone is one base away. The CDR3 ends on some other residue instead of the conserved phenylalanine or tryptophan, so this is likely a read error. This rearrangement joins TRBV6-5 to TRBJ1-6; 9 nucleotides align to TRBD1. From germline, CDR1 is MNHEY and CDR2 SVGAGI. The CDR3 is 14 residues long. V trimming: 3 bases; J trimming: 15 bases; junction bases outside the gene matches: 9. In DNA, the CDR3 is TGTGCCAGCAGTTATTACCTGGACAGGGGAGGCCTCCACTCT. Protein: CASSYYLDRGGLHS.

CDR3 DNA: TGCAGTGCTAGTGGCAGGAGCTCCTACGAGCAGTACTTC. As protein: CSASGRSSYEQYF. The chain joins TRBV20-1 to TRBJ2-7; D not certain. CDR3 length equals 13 residues. Trimming left V 3 bases short and J 0 bases short, with 9 bases between. Germline-derived CDR1 and CDR2 are DFQATT and SNEGSKA (reference sequence).

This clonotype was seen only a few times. DNA for the CDR3: TGTGCCAGCAGTTCACACTCCTCACAGGGGCAGGAGACCCAGTACTTC. It specifies CASSSHSSQGQETQYF. This chain connects TRBV12-3 or TRBV12-4 to TRBJ2-5; 7 bases align to TRBD1. This CDR3 comprises 16 residues. The junction had 13 bases not matched to a gene; V was cut back by 4 bases and J by 5 bases.

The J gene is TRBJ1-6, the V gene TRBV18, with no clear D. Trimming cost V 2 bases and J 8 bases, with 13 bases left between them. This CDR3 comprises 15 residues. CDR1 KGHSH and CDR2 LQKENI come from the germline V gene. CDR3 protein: CASSPGENTYSPLHF. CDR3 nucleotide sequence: TGTGCCAGCTCACCAGGGGAGAACACCTATTCACCCCTCCACTTT.

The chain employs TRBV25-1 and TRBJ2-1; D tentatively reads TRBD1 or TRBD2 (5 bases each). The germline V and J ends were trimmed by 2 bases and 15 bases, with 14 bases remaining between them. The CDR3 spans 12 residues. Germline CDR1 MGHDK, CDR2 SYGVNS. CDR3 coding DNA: TGTGCCAGCAGTGAAGGGGGTGAGAGGGTGTTCTTC. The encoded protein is CASSEGGERVFF.

The CDR3 sequence: CASSYFSGGGYNEQFF. CDR3 DNA sequence: TGTGCCAGCAGTTACTTCAGCGGGGGGGGCTACAATGAGCAGTTCTTC. The gene calls are TRBV6-5 and TRBJ2-1; 10 nucleotides agree with TRBD2. V trimming: 1 base; J trimming: 3 bases; junction bases outside the gene matches: 3. Germline lookup yields CDR1 MNHEY and CDR2 SVGAGI. The CDR3 runs to 16 residues.

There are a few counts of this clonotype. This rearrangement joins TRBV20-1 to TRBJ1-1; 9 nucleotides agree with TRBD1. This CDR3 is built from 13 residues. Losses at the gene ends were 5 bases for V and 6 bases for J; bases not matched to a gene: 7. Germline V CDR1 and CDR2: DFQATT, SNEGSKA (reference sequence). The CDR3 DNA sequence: TGCAGTGCTCCCGGGACAGGGTCGTCTGAAGCTTTCTTT. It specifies CSAPGTGSSEAFF.

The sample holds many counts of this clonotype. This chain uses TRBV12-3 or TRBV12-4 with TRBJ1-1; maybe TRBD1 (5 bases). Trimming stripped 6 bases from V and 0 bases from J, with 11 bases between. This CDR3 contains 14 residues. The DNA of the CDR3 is TGTGCCAGCAGAACAGGAGACATGAACACTGAAGCTTTCTTT. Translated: CASRTGDMNTEAFF.

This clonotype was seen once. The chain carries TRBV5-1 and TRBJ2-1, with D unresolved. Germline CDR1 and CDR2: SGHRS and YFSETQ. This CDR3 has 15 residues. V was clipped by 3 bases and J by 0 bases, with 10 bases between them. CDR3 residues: CASSSMGGSYNEQFF. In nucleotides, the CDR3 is TGCGCCAGCAGCTCCATGGGCGGCTCCTACAATGAGCAGTTCTTC.

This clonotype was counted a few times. CDR3 sequence: CSATYSDRGPYNEQFF. The CDR3 DNA follows: TGCAGTGCTACCTACTCGGACAGGGGACCCTACAATGAGCAGTTCTTC. This rearrangement joins TRBV20-1 to TRBJ2-1; 9 bases match TRBD1. Per germline, CDR1 DFQATT and CDR2 SNEGSKA (reference sequence). The V gene end was trimmed by 4 bases and the J gene end by 2 bases; junction bases not matched to a gene: 9. The CDR3 extends over 16 amino acids.

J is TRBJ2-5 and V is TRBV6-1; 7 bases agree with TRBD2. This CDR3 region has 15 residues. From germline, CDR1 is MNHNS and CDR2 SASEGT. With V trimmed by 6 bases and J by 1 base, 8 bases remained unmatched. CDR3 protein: CASSPTSVRQETQYF. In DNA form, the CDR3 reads TGTGCCAGCAGCCCAACTAGCGTTCGCCAAGAGACCCAGTACTTC.

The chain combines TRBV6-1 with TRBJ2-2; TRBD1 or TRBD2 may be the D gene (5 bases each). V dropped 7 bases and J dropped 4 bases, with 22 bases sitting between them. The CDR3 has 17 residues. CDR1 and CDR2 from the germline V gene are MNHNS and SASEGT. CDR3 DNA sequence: TGTGCCAGCATCCCGGTTTCCGGGACGGAGTTCACCGGGGAGCTGTTTTTT. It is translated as CASIPVSGTEFTGELFF.

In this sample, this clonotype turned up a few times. CDR3 residues: CASSAVTTDHTEAFF. CDR3 nucleotides: TGCGCCAGCAGCGCAGTCACAACTGATCACACTGAAGCTTTCTTT. This chain connects TRBV5-1 to TRBJ1-1; D remains ambiguous. V was clipped by 4 bases and J by 3 bases, with 16 bases between them. This CDR3 spans 15 amino acids. CDR1 is SGHRS and CDR2 is YFSETQ in the germline V gene. Combining the CDR3 with reference TRBV5-1 and TRBJ1-1 gives the whole variable domain KAGVTQTPRYLIKTRGQQVTLSCSPISGHRSVSWYQQTPGQGLQFLFEYFSETQRNKGNFPGRFSGRQFSNSRSEMNVSTLELGDSALYLCASSAVTTDHTEAFFGQGTRLTVV.

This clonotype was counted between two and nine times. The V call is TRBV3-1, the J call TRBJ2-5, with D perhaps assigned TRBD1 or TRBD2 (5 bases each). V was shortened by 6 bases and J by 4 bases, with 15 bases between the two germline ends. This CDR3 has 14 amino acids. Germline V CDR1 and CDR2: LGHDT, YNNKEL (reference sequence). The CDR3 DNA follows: TGTGCCAGCAGACCCGGGGCCGGCAGAGAGACCCAGTACTTC. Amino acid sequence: CASRPGAGRETQYF.

CDR3 DNA: TGTGCCAGCAGCCCCGAGGGGAATTCACCCCTCCACTTT. It is translated as CASSPEGNSPLHF. The chain links TRBV7-9 to TRBJ1-6; D might be TRBD1 (5 bases). Trimming removed 5 bases from V and 7 bases from J, with 9 bases in between. The CDR3 has 13 residues. CDR1 and CDR2 (germline): SEHNR, FQNEAQ (reference sequence).